This T cell receptor beta chain appears in the sequencing data of a study of identical twins. This clonotype was detected a few times. Its matching antigen is unknown. Study observations and caveats: Within cord blood, abundant beta clonotypes carried fewer insertions, but memory repertoires showed no such trend. Models underestimated out-of-frame TCR alpha sharing in monozygotic twins.

TCRdb passed the 5' RACE reads through MiXCR, listing each CDR3 protein once. Of 250,000 to 350,000 distinct CDR3 sequences listed, 7.5% to 9.5% were seen once; the top ten hold roughly 7%. The trim removed 4 bases at V and 2 bases at J, leaving 2 bases unmatched. Germline lookup yields CDR1 SQVTM and CDR2 ANQGSEA. This CDR3 is 12 amino acids long. These data were likewise used in another study, on yellow fever vaccine responses in identical twins.

The TCR comes from a woman between 18 and 29 years old in good health. Sample: CD8+ T cells sorted from blood. This chain connects TRBV29-1 to TRBJ2-7; 7 bases are a match to TRBD1. The CDR3 loop is CSVAGQPYEQYF. The CDR3 DNA reads as TGCAGCGTTGCGGGACAGCCCTACGAGCAGTACTTC.